This TCR beta chain was obtained from a study of early T cells in non-severe SARS-CoV-2 infection. There are many counts of this clonotype. This CDR3 region has 14 residues. Germline V gene sequence: CDR1 LGHDT, CDR2 YNNKEL (reference sequence). The V segment lost 4 bases and the J segment 8 bases; nucleotides outside the gene matches: 10. Individual cDNA molecules received unique molecular identifiers. TCRdb recomputed calls from the 5' RACE reads with MiXCR, one row per CDR3 protein. In the table there are 70,000 or so distinct CDR3 sequences, 12% of which are singletons. This sequence joins TRBV3-1 and TRBJ1-2; TRBD1 aligns across 7 bases. The receptor comes from an adult who was a healthcare worker with PCR-confirmed SARS-CoV-2 infection or an uninfected control (not recorded which). Sequenced: whole blood. The CDR3 sequence: CASSPWTVGGGYTF. In nucleotides, the CDR3 is TGTGCCAGCAGCCCGTGGACCGTAGGGGGCGGCTACACCTTC.